The subject of this entry is one T cell receptor beta chain. These data belong to a study of T cell changes during pregnancy in multiple sclerosis. The assay was immunoSEQ multiplex PCR, and TCRdb's table has in-frame clones only and misses some. There are about 110,000 clones in the sample; approximately 90% occur only once, and more than 1.5% lies in the top ten. The CDR3 loop spans 14 amino acids. Losses at the gene ends were 8 bases for V and 4 bases for J; bases not matched to a gene: 7. CDR1 and CDR2 (germline): LNHDA, SQIVND (reference sequence). The sequencing here drew on peripheral blood, taken in the third trimester of pregnancy. This chain connects TRBV19 to TRBJ2-2; 7 bases line up with TRBD2. This clonotype was sampled from a female donor with multiple sclerosis, enrolled in a pregnancy study. CDR3 nucleotides: TGTGCCAGTGGGGGGGTACTGAGCACCGGGGAGCTGTTTTTT. Protein: CASGGVLSTGELFF.